These 28 T cell receptor beta chains originate from one sample sequenced in a study of CD8+CD57+ T cells in acquired aplastic anemia. Investigators profiled TCR beta VDJ and CDR3 from genomic DNA template. Each CDR3 protein is one row after TCRdb ran MiXCR on the reads. This sample has around 250,000 distinct CDR3 sequences, with approximately 57% found just once. What was sequenced was sorted CD4+, CD8+, or CD8+CD57+ T cells (not recorded which) from PBMCs. Receptors were obtained from a human donor with severe aplastic anemia or a healthy control (not recorded which).

The rearrangement uses TRBV29-1 and TRBJ1-2; no firm D call. The CDR3 has 13 amino acids. Trimming left V 6 bases short and J 5 bases short, with 16 bases between. The germline CDR1 and CDR2 sequences are SQVTM and ANQGSEA. The CDR3, as DNA: TGCAGCGTCGAAAAGTCTAGTGGATATGGCTACACCTTC. Its protein product is CSVEKSSGYGYTF.

The CDR3: CATSRDRSSYNSPLHF. For the CDR3, the DNA is TGTGCCACCAGCCGGGACAGGAGCTCCTATAATTCACCCCTCCACTTT. The chain employs TRBV15 and TRBJ1-6, with TRBD1 matching over 8 bases. Germline CDR1 is LNHNV and CDR2 is YYDKDF (reference sequence). The CDR3 has 16 residues. The trim removed 5 bases at V and 0 bases at J, leaving 3 bases unmatched.

The J gene is TRBJ2-4, the V gene TRBV7-3; 7 nucleotides align to TRBD2. Germline CDR1 reads SGHTA; CDR2 reads FQGTGA. J lost 6 bases, V lost 2 bases, and 7 bases had no gene match. This CDR3 spans 15 amino acids. This CDR3 is CASSLWAGVGNIQYF. CDR3 nucleotide sequence: TGTGCCAGCAGCTTATGGGCGGGGGTTGGAAACATTCAGTACTTC.

The rearrangement uses TRBV7-8 and TRBJ2-1; 8 nucleotides match TRBD2. CDR3 length equals 15 residues. In germline, CDR1 is SGHVS, CDR2 FQNEAQ. The V and J ends lost 6 bases and 7 bases, in that order; junction bases with no gene match: 11. CDR3 region: CASRQAGDGINEQFF. The CDR3 DNA reads TGTGCCAGCAGACAAGCGGGAGACGGGATTAATGAGCAGTTCTTC.

This clonotype was detected a few times. The chain joins TRBV19 to TRBJ2-2; 7 bases are shared with TRBD2. The CDR3 sequence is 16 residues long. The junction had 11 bases not matched to a gene; V was cut back by 9 bases and J by 1 base. In germline, CDR1 is LNHDA, CDR2 SQIVND (reference sequence). The DNA of the CDR3 is TGTGCCAGCTCTACCAGCGGCGGGGGGAACACCGGGGAGCTGTTTTTT. Amino acid sequence: CASSTSGGGNTGELFF.

The gene calls are TRBV20-1 and TRBJ2-3; 11 nucleotides line up with TRBD2. With V trimmed by 3 bases and J by 0 bases, 5 bases remained unmatched. Germline assignment: CDR1 DFQATT and CDR2 SNEGSKA (reference sequence). The CDR3 has 16 residues. The CDR3 region is CSARGTSGPSTDTQYF. The CDR3 DNA follows: TGCAGTGCTAGGGGGACTAGCGGACCTAGCACAGATACGCAGTATTTT.

This clonotype was detected many times. The chain links TRBV7-2 to TRBJ2-5; TRBD2 is a possible D gene (6 bases). Germline V gene sequence: CDR1 SGHTA, CDR2 FQGNSA. Trimming pared 5 bases from V and 7 bases from J, leaving 20 bases between. This CDR3 contains 15 residues. CDR3 region: CASSRSRAGIGTQYF. The CDR3 nucleotides read TGTGCCAGCAGCCGTAGTCGGGCGGGGATAGGGACCCAGTACTTC. Full variable domain (remainder filled in from reference TRBV7-2 and TRBJ2-5): GAGVSQSPSNKVTEKGKDVELRCDPISGHTALYWYRQSLGQGLEFLIYFQGNSAPDKSGLPSDRFSAERTGGSVSTLTIQRTQQEDSAVYLCASSRSRAGIGTQYFGPGTRLLVL.

The V and J genes are TRBV7-9 and TRBJ2-5, with TRBD2 matching 8 bases. The junction had 7 bases not matched to a gene; V was cut back by 5 bases and J by 5 bases. The length of the CDR3 is 14 residues. From germline, CDR1 is SEHNR and CDR2 FQNEAQ (reference sequence). For the CDR3, the DNA is TGTGCCAGCAGCCCGGGGGGGGCACGGGAGACCCAGTACTTC. Amino acids: CASSPGGARETQYF.

A single count supports this clonotype. This sequence joins TRBV24-1 and TRBJ1-5; D is possibly TRBD1 (5 bases). CDR3 length equals 17 residues. Germline CDR1 KGHDR, CDR2 SFDVKD. V lost 6 bases, J lost 6 bases, and 23 bases lay in between. CDR3 amino acids: CATSSGGSSSAVQPQHF. The CDR3, as DNA: TGTGCCACCAGTTCTGGGGGGTCCAGCTCTGCGGTTCAGCCCCAGCATTTT.

The chain joins TRBV20-1 to TRBJ2-3; D gene uncertain. This CDR3 has 16 amino acids. The germline CDR1 and CDR2 sequences are DFQATT and SNEGSKA (reference sequence). The ends were cut back, 0 bases at V and 0 bases at J, with 13 bases in the middle. The chain's CDR3 is CSARDWAAPSTDTQYF. CDR3 bases: TGCAGTGCTAGAGATTGGGCGGCCCCTAGCACAGATACGCAGTATTTT.

The CDR3, as DNA: TGTGCCACGCACGGGACGGGCAATCAGCCCCAGCATTTT. Protein sequence: CATHGTGNQPQHF. The chain uses TRBV24-1 and TRBJ1-5; weak D call: TRBD1 (5 bases). Germline CDR1 is KGHDR and CDR2 is SFDVKD. The CDR3 runs to 13 residues. Trimming pared 10 bases from V and 2 bases from J, leaving 11 bases between.

This clonotype occurred a few times. The CDR3, as DNA: TGTGCCAGCAGCGAAGCCGGGACAGGGCCCTACGAGCAGTACTTC. Translated, it gives CASSEAGTGPYEQYF. The gene calls are TRBV7-2 and TRBJ2-7; 9 bases map to TRBD1. The CDR3 is 15 residues long. Germline trimming cut 5 bases from V and 2 bases from J; bases unmatched to any gene: 7. From germline, CDR1 is SGHTA and CDR2 FQGNSA.

This clonotype has more than one count but fewer than ten. V and J are TRBV25-1 and TRBJ1-5; 7 bases map to TRBD1. There are 15 residues in the CDR3. Germline assignment: CDR1 MGHDK and CDR2 SYGVNS. The J segment lost 4 bases and the V segment lost 4 bases, leaving 7 bases of the junction unmatched. CDR3 loop: CASSGDSSFNQPQHF. The CDR3 DNA follows: TGTGCCAGCAGTGGGGACAGCTCATTTAATCAGCCCCAGCATTTT.

The chain has TRBV2 and TRBJ1-1, with D perhaps matching TRBD1 (6 bases). V lost 4 bases to trimming and J lost 4 bases, with 22 bases between them. This CDR3 contains 17 residues. Per the germline V gene, CDR1 is SNHLY and CDR2 is FYNNEI. The CDR3 reads CASSGGLAGATITEAFF. The CDR3 DNA follows: TGTGCCAGCAGTGGGGGACTAGCGGGGGCGACGATCACTGAAGCTTTCTTT.

About this clonotype itself: A much larger clonotype is one base distant, so this may be a read error. CDR3 bases: TGTGCCAGCAGCCAAGAACCATTCCCTCATGAGCAGCTCTTC. It yields the protein CASSQEPFPHEQLF. J is TRBJ2-5 and V is TRBV5-6; D gene uncertain. This CDR3 is 14 amino acids long. The germline CDR1 and CDR2 sequences are SGHDT and YYEEEE.

The chain joins TRBV20-1 to TRBJ2-3; D is possibly TRBD1 or TRBD2 (6 bases each). CDR3 length equals 14 residues. Trimming left V 6 bases short and J 2 bases short, with 15 bases between. Germline V gene lookup returns CDR1 DFQATT and CDR2 SNEGSKA (reference sequence). The CDR3 here is CSAKRGAHTDTQYF. The CDR3 nucleotides read TGCAGTGCCAAGAGGGGGGCCCACACAGATACGCAGTATTTT.

This clonotype turned up a few times. The chain recombines TRBV10-3 with TRBJ2-1, with 8 bases fitting TRBD1. This CDR3 has 14 amino acids. Germline V lookup: CDR1 ENHRY, CDR2 SYGVKD. V shed 4 bases, J shed 8 bases, and the junction held 7 bases outside the gene matches. The CDR3 sequence is CAISAGTGRDEQFF. For the CDR3, the DNA is TGTGCCATCAGTGCTGGGACAGGACGCGATGAGCAGTTCTTC.

This clonotype has just a few counts. The junction shows a germline mismatch at one end, possibly a read error. The CDR3 reads CASRWGGLDERFF. CDR3 DNA sequence: TGTGCCAGCAGGTGGGGGGGGTTGGATGAGCGGTTCTTC. The V and J genes are TRBV12-3 or TRBV12-4 and TRBJ2-1; 7 bases line up with TRBD2. This CDR3 is built from 13 residues.

This clonotype occurred many times. The chain combines TRBV20-1 with TRBJ2-5, with 7 nucleotides matching TRBD1. The CDR3 loop spans 14 amino acids. V lost 5 bases to trimming and J lost 5 bases; unmatched junction nucleotides: 11. CDR1 is DFQATT, CDR2 SNEGSKA, per germline (reference sequence). The CDR3 loop reads CSAPRTGAVETQYF. In nucleotides, the CDR3 is TGCAGTGCTCCCCGGACAGGAGCGGTGGAGACCCAGTACTTC.

This clonotype was observed a single time. This sequence joins TRBV24-1 and TRBJ2-5; perhaps TRBD2 as D (7 bases). Trimming removed 1 base from V and 5 bases from J, with 13 bases in between. The CDR3 totals 15 residues. The germline V gene has CDR1 KGHDR and CDR2 SFDVKD. CDR3 in amino acids: CATSDLGGGLETQYF. The CDR3 DNA reads TGTGCCACCAGTGATTTAGGGGGAGGGTTGGAGACCCAGTACTTC.

The CDR3 reads CASSLGGGLSYNEQFF. The CDR3 DNA sequence: TGTGCCAGCAGCTTAGGGGGGGGCCTCTCCTACAATGAGCAGTTCTTC. The V and J genes are TRBV7-3 and TRBJ2-1; D perhaps matches TRBD2 (7 bases). V was cut by 2 bases and J by 0 bases, with 11 bases left in between. The length of the CDR3 is 16 residues. Germline V CDR1 and CDR2: SGHTA, FQGTGA.

Of note for this clonotype: A junction end diverges from the germline sequence, so it may reflect a read error. The chain combines TRBV7-7 with TRBJ1-4; 11 bases map to TRBD1. The V gene's germline CDR1 is SSHAT and CDR2 FNYEAQ (reference sequence). The CDR3 is made up of 15 amino acids. CDR3 region: CASSGWDRGDEKLFF. The DNA of the CDR3 is TGTGCTAGCAGCGGCTGGGACAGGGGGGACGAAAAACTGTTTTTT.

The gene calls are TRBV19 and TRBJ1-3; no clear D gene. CDR3 size: 14 residues. V was shortened by 6 bases and J by 2 bases, with 11 bases between the two germline ends. Germline V gives CDR1 LNHDA, CDR2 SQIVND (reference sequence). CDR3 nucleotides: TGTGCCAGTAGGTCGACTGGGACTGGAAACACCATATATTTT. Protein: CASRSTGTGNTIYF.

This clonotype occurred many times. The chain couples TRBV5-1 to TRBJ2-3; weak D call: TRBD1 (6 bases). The CDR3 loop spans 15 amino acids. Between the trimmed V and J ends, which lost 7 bases and 0 bases, there was a span of 15 bases. CDR1 is SGHRS and CDR2 is YFSETQ in the germline V gene. The CDR3 is CASGLDSSSTDTQYF. The CDR3, as DNA: TGCGCCAGCGGCCTGGACAGTTCTAGCACAGATACGCAGTATTTT.

The genes are TRBV7-6 and TRBJ2-1, with 9 bases matching TRBD2. Germline CDR1 reads SGHVS; CDR2 reads FNYEAQ. V was pared by 8 bases and J by 5 bases, with 10 bases of the junction left unmatched. This CDR3 contains 15 residues. CDR3 amino acids: CASSPKRGADNEQFF. As DNA, the CDR3 is TGTGCCAGCTCACCAAAGCGGGGGGCGGACAATGAGCAGTTCTTC.

A remark on this clonotype: No conserved phenylalanine or tryptophan is present at the end of the CDR3, so a read error is the likely explanation. This chain uses TRBV5-1 with TRBJ2-7, with TRBD2 identical over 11 bases. The CDR3 has 17 amino acids. Looked up from germline, CDR1 is SGHRS and CDR2 is YFSETQ. With V trimmed by 0 bases and J by 2 bases, 7 bases remained unmatched. The DNA of the CDR3 is TGCGCCAGCAGCTTGGTAGGACTAGCGGGCCCGACCTACGAGCAGTACCTC. Protein: CASSLVGLAGPTYEQYL.

V gene TRBV7-8 combines with J gene TRBJ2-1, with 7 bases lining up with TRBD2. The CDR3 has 16 residues. Unmatched junction bases numbered 12, after V lost 3 bases and J lost 7 bases. The germline gives CDR1 SGHVS, CDR2 FQNEAQ. DNA of the CDR3: TGTGCCAGCAGCTTGGCAGCGGGGTCGGGGCGTAATGAGCAGTTCTTC. Its translation: CASSLAAGSGRNEQFF.

This clonotype was seen repeatedly, ten times or more. Here the CDR3 reads CASSRDRGVGRYGYTF. The CDR3 DNA reads as TGTGCCAGCAGCCGGGACAGGGGCGTAGGTCGCTATGGCTACACCTTC. The chain employs TRBV2 and TRBJ1-2, with TRBD1 matching over 10 bases. V shed 6 bases, J shed 4 bases, and the junction held 11 bases outside the gene matches. Germline values: CDR1 SNHLY, CDR2 FYNNEI. The CDR3 runs 16 residues.